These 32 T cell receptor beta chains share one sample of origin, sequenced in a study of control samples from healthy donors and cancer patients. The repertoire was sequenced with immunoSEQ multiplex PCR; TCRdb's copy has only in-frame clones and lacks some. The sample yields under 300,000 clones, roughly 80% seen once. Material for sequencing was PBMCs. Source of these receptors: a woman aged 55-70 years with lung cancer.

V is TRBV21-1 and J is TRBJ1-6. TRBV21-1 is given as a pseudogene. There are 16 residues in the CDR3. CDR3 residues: CARGGLEKRVNSPLHF. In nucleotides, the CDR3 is TGTGCCAGGGGGGGGCTTGAAAAACGGGTGAATTCACCCCTCCACTTT.

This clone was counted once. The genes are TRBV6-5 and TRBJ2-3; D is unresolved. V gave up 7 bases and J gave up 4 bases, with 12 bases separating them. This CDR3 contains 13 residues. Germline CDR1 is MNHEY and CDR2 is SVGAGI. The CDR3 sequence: CASKKHGADTQYF. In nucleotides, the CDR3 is TGTGCCAGCAAAAAGCACGGTGCAGATACGCAGTATTTT.

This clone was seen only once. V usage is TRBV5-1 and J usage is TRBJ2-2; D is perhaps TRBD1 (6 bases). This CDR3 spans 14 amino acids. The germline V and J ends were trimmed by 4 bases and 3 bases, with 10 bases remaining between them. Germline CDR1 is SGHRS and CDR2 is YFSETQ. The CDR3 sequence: CASSGGQHTGELFF. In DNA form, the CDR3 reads TGCGCCAGCAGCGGCGGACAGCACACCGGGGAGCTGTTTTTT.

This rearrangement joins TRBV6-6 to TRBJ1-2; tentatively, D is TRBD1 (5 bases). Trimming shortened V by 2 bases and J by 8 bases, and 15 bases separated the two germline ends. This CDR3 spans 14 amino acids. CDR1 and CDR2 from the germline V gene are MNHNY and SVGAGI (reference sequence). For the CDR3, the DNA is TGTGCCAGCAGTTACCCCAACGGAGGGGTGGGCTACACCTTC. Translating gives CASSYPNGGVGYTF.

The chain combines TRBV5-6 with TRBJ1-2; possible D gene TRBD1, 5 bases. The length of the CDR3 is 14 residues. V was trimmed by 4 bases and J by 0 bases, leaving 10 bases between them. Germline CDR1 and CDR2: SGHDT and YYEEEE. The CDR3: CASSAPGTNYGYTF. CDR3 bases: TGTGCCAGCAGCGCTCCAGGGACTAACTATGGCTACACCTTC.

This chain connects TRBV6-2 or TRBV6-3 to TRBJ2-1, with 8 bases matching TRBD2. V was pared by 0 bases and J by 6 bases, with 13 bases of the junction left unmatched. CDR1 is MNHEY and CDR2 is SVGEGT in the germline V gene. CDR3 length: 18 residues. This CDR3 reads CASSYSRGSVAGRNEQFF. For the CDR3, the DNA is TGTGCCAGCAGTTACTCGAGGGGTTCGGTAGCGGGACGCAATGAGCAGTTCTTC.

CDR3 in amino acids: CASSVGGSGSYEQYF. The CDR3, as DNA: TGTGCCAGCAGCGTAGGGGGCAGCGGCTCCTACGAGCAGTACTTC. This rearrangement joins TRBV9 to TRBJ2-7, with D perhaps being TRBD1 or TRBD2 (5 bases each). Trimming removed 0 bases at V and 0 bases at J, with 10 bases between. Germline assignment: CDR1 SGDLS and CDR2 YYNGEE. This CDR3 region has 15 residues.

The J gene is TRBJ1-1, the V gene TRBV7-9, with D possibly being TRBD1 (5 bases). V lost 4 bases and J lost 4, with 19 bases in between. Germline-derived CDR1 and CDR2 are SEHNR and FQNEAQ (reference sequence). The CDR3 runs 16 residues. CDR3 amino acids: CASSSFGAGKSTEAFF. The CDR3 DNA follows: TGTGCCAGCAGCTCCTTCGGGGCAGGGAAAAGCACTGAAGCTTTCTTT.

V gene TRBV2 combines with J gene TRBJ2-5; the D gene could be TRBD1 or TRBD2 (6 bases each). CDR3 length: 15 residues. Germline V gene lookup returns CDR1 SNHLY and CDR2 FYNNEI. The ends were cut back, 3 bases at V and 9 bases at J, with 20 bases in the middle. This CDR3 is CASSDGGLGAVAQYF. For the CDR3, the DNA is TGTGCCAGCAGTGATGGGGGGCTAGGGGCCGTGGCCCAGTACTTC.

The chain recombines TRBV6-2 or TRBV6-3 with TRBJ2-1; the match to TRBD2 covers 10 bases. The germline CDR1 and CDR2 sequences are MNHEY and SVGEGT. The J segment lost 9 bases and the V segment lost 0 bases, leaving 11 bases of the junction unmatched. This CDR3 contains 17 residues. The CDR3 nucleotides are TGTGCCAGCAGTTACTCGATCCTAGCGGGAGTTGACGTTGAGCAGTTCTTC. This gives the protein CASSYSILAGVDVEQFF.

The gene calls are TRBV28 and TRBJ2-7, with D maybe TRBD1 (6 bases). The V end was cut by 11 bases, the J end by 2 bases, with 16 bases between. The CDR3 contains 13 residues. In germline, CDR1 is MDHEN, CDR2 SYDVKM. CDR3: CAGLETGTYEQYF. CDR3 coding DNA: TGTGCCGGCCTTGAGACAGGCACCTACGAGCAGTACTTC. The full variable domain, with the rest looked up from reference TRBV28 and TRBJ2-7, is DVKVTQSSRYLVKRTGEKVFLECVQDMDHENMFWYRQDPGLGLRLIYFSYDVKMKEKGDIPEGYSVSREKKERFSLILESASTNQTSMYLCAGLETGTYEQYFGPGTRLTVT.

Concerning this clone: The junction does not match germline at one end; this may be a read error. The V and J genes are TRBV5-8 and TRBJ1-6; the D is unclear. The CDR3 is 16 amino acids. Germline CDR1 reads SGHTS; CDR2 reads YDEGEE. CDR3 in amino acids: CASSLGSGSYNSLLHF. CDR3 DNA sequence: TGTGCCAGCAGCTTGGGTTCGGGCTCCTATAATTCACTCCTCCACTTT.

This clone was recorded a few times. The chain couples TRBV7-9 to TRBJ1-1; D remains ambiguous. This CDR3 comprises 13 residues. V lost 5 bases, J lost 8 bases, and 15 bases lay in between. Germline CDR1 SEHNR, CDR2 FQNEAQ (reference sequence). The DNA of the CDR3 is TGTGCCAGCAGCCCTGCGAGCCTCGTAGAAGCTTTCTTT. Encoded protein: CASSPASLVEAFF.

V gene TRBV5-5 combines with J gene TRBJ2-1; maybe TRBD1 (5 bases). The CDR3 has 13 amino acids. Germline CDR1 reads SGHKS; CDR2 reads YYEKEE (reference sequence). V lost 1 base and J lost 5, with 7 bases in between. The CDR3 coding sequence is TGTGCCAGCAGCTTGTACAGGAACAATGAGCAGTTCTTC. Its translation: CASSLYRNNEQFF.

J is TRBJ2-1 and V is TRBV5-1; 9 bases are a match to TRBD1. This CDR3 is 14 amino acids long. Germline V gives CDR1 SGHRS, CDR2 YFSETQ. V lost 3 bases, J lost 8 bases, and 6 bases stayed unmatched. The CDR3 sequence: CASSSRGQGDEQFF. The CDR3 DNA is TGCGCCAGCAGCTCGAGGGGACAGGGCGATGAGCAGTTCTTC.

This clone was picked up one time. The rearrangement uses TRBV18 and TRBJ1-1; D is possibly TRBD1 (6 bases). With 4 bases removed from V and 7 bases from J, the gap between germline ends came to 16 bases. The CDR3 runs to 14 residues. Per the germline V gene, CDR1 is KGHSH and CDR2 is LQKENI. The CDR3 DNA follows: TGTGCCAGCTCACTTGAACGGGGGGCCAGTGAAGCTTTCTTT. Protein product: CASSLERGASEAFF.

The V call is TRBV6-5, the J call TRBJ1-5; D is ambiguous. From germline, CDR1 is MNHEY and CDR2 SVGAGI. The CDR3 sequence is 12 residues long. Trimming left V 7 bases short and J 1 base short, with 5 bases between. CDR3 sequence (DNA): TGTGCCAGCATGAGGAGCAATCAGCCCCAGCATTTT. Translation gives CASMRSNQPQHF.

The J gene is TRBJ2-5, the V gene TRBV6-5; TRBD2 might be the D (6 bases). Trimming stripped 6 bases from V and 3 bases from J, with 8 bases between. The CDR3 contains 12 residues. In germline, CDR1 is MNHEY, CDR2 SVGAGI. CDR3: CASRTGEETQYF. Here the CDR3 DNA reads TGTGCCAGCAGAACGGGAGAAGAGACCCAGTACTTC.

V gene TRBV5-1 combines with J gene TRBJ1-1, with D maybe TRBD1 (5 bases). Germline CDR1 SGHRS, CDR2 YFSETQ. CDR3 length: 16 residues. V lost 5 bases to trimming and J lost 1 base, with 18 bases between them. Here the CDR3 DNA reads TGCGCCAGCAGTTCCGGGCTAGTGGGGACGAACACTGAAGCTTTCTTT. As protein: CASSSGLVGTNTEAFF.

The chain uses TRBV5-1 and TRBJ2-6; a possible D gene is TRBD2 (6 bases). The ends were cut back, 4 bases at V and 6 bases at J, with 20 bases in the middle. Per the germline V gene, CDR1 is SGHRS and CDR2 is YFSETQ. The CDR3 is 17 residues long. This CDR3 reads CASSLRLGSSEANVLTF. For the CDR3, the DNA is TGCGCCAGCAGCCTACGACTAGGCAGCTCCGAGGCCAACGTCCTGACTTTC.

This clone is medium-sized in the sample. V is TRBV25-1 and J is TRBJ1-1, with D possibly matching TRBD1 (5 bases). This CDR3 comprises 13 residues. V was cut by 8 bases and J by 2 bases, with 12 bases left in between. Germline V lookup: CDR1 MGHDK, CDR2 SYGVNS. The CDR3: CASGRDGNTEAFF. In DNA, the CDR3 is TGTGCCAGCGGCCGGGACGGAAACACTGAAGCTTTCTTT. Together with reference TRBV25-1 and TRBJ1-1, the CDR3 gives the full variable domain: EADIYQTPRYLVIGTGKKITLECSQTMGHDKMYWYQQDPGMELHLIHYSYGVNSTEKGDLSSESTVSRIRTEHFPLTLESARPSHTSQYLCASGRDGNTEAFFGQGTRLTVV.

CDR3 loop: CAIDRTSSYEQYF. CDR3 in DNA: TGTGCCATCGACAGGACTAGCTCCTACGAGCAGTACTTC. The chain employs TRBV2 and TRBJ2-7; D perhaps matches TRBD2 (7 bases). V dropped 10 bases and J dropped 0 bases, with 13 bases sitting between them. The CDR3 loop spans 13 amino acids. Germline V lookup: CDR1 SNHLY, CDR2 FYNNEI.

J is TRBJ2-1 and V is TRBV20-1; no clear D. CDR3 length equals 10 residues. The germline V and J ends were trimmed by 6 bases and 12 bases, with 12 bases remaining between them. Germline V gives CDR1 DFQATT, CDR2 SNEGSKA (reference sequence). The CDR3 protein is CSASRTVQFF. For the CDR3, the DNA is TGCAGTGCGTCGAGGACGGTGCAGTTCTTC.

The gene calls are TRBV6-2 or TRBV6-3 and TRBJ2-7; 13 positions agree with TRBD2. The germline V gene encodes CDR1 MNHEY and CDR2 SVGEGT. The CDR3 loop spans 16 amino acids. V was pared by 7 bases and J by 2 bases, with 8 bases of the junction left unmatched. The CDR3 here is CASTPEGTSGTYEQYF. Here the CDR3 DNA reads TGTGCCAGCACCCCCGAGGGGACTAGCGGGACCTACGAGCAGTACTTC.

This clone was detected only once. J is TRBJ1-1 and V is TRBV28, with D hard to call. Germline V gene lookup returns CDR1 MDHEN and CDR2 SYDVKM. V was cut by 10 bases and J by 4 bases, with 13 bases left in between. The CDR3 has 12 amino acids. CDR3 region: CANRGRGTEAFF. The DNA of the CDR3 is TGTGCCAACCGGGGTCGGGGCACTGAAGCTTTCTTT.

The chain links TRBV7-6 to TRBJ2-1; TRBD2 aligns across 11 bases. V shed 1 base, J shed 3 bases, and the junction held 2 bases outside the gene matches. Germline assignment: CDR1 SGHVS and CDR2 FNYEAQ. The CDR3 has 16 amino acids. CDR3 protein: CASSLGTSGGYNEQFF. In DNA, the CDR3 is TGTGCCAGCAGCTTAGGTACTAGCGGGGGCTACAATGAGCAGTTCTTC.

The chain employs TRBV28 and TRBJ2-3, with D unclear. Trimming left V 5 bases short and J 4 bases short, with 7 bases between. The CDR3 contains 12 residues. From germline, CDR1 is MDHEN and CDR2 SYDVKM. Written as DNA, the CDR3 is TGTGCCAGCAGTCTCCCAGCAGATACGCAGTATTTT. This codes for CASSLPADTQYF.

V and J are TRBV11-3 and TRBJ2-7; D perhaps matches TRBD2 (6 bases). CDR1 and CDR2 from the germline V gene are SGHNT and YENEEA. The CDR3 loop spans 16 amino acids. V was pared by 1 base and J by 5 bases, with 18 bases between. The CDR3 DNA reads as TGTGCCAGCAGCTTAGGACGATTAGCTGGAGGGGACGAGCAGTACTTC. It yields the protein CASSLGRLAGGDEQYF.

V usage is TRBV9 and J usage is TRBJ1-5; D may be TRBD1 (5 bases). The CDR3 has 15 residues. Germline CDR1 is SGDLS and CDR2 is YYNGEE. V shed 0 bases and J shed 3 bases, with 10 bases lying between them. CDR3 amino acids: CASSVGTGANQPQHF. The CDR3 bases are TGTGCCAGCAGCGTAGGAACAGGCGCCAATCAGCCCCAGCATTTT.

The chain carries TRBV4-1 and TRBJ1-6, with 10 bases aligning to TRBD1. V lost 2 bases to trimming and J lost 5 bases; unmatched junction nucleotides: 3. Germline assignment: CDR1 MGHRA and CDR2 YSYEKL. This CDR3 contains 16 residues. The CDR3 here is CASSQPDRGDNSPLHF. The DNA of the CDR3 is TGCGCCAGCAGCCAACCGGACAGGGGGGATAATTCACCCCTCCACTTT.

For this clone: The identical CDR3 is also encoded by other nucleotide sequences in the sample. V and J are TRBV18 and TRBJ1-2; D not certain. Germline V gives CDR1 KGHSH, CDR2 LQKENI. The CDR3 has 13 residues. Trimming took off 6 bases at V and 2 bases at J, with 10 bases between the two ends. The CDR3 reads CASSPDGNYGYTF. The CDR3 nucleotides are TGTGCCAGCTCTCCGGACGGAAACTATGGCTACACCTTC.

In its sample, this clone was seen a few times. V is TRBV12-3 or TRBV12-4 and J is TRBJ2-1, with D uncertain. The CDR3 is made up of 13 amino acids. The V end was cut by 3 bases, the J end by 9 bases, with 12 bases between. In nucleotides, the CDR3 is TGTGCCAGCAGTTTCGCGCCGAACGGTGAGCAGTTCTTC. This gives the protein CASSFAPNGEQFF.